These 13 T cell receptor beta chains were sequenced from one sample in a study of regulatory T cells in long-lasting Graves disease. Time point of the sample: persistent/refractory GD, antithyroid drugs over 5 years with positive TRAb. TCR sequences were obtained from RNA taken from PBMCs. Library construction for TCR beta used iRepertoire HTBI primers and Arm-PCR of CDR3 regions. TCRdb reprocessed the multiplex PCR reads via MiXCR and lists one record per CDR3 protein. The sample has about 470,000 distinct CDR3 sequences; around a fifth are singletons. This sample comprised peripheral blood mononuclear cells (PBMCs), obtained when the disease was refractory, from a patient treated with antithyroid drugs. The receptors derive from a female donor with Graves disease.

This clonotype was detected a few times. V is TRBV6-2 or TRBV6-3 and J is TRBJ2-7; 7 bases line up with TRBD1. With 0 bases clipped from V and 2 bases from J, the junction kept 4 bases outside the gene matches. The CDR3 spans 15 residues. Germline loops: CDR1 MNHEY, CDR2 SVGEGT. The CDR3 region has the DNA TGTGCCAGCAGTTACTCGACAGGGCTTACCTACGAGCAGTACTTC. Its translation is CASSYSTGLTYEQYF.

J is TRBJ1-2 and V is TRBV6-2 or TRBV6-3; D not resolved. This CDR3 is 14 amino acids long. V lost 2 bases and J 0 bases, leaving 7 bases between the germline ends. CDR1 is MNHEY and CDR2 is SVGEGT in the germline V gene. In nucleotides, the CDR3 is TGTGCCAGCAGTTACAGGGCGGCTAACTATGGCTACACCTTC. This translates into CASSYRAANYGYTF.

A remark on this clonotype: A much larger clone sits a single nucleotide away, making a read error possible. This chain uses TRBV4-2 with TRBJ1-4, with D possibly TRBD1 on 6 matching bases. This CDR3 spans 17 amino acids. Germline CDR1 and CDR2: LGHNA and YNFKEQ. Trimming removed 1 base from V and 5 bases from J, with 17 bases in between. CDR3 DNA sequence: TGTGCCAGCAGCCAAGGAAATGACGGGGGGCTCAATGAAAAACTGTTTTTT. It is translated as CASSQGNDGGLNEKLFF.

The gene calls are TRBV29-1 and TRBJ1-5, with 8 bases lining up with TRBD1. This CDR3 spans 14 amino acids. Germline CDR1 SQVTM, CDR2 ANQGSEA. The trim removed 1 base at V and 2 bases at J, leaving 1 base unmatched. Written as DNA, the CDR3 is TGCAGCGTTGAAGCGGGACAGGGCAATCAGCCCCAGCATTTT. The encoded protein is CSVEAGQGNQPQHF.

This chain links TRBV19 with TRBJ1-5; a possible D gene is TRBD1 (5 bases). CDR1 is LNHDA, CDR2 SQIVND, per germline (reference sequence). V dropped 4 bases and J dropped 6 bases, with 13 bases sitting between them. This CDR3 region has 14 residues. The CDR3 DNA reads TGTGCCAGTAGTACCTACGGGACGATTCAGCCCCAGCATTTT. This codes for CASSTYGTIQPQHF.

Ten or more counts support this clonotype. J is TRBJ2-5 and V is TRBV29-1, with D unresolved. From germline, CDR1 is SQVTM and CDR2 ANQGSEA. Trimming removed 4 bases from V and 5 bases from J, with 20 bases in between. The CDR3 loop spans 15 amino acids. The CDR3 nucleotides are TGCAGCGTTGCCCGGATTTTCTCCCCCGCGGAGACCCAGTACTTC. Translated, it gives CSVARIFSPAETQYF.

This chain links TRBV4-1 with TRBJ1-1, with D perhaps TRBD1 (5 bases). This CDR3 has 12 residues. CDR1 is MGHRA, CDR2 YSYEKL, per germline. The germline V and J ends were trimmed by 3 bases and 11 bases, with 13 bases remaining between them. CDR3 sequence: CASSQFQGGAFF. In DNA form, the CDR3 reads TGCGCCAGCAGCCAGTTCCAGGGTGGCGCTTTCTTT.

This clonotype has a count of ten or more. V and J are TRBV7-2 and TRBJ1-5; the D gene is possibly TRBD1 (5 bases). V lost 2 bases, J lost 3 bases, and 14 bases lay in between. This CDR3 is built from 16 residues. Germline V lookup: CDR1 SGHTA, CDR2 FQGNSA. CDR3 loop: CASSLNSGIDNQPQHF. Written as DNA, the CDR3 is TGTGCCAGCAGCTTAAATTCAGGGATAGACAATCAGCCCCAGCATTTT.

This clonotype was picked up a small number of times. V usage is TRBV29-1 and J usage is TRBJ1-2, with 10 bases aligning to TRBD1. Trimming cost V 5 bases and J 2 bases; bases outside gene matches: 8. CDR1 SQVTM and CDR2 ANQGSEA come from the germline V gene. This CDR3 is built from 15 residues. The CDR3 region has the DNA TGCAGCGTTACCGGGACAGGGGTGAGGAACTATGGCTACACCTTC. Translating gives CSVTGTGVRNYGYTF.

This clonotype was counted a single time. The chain employs TRBV19 and TRBJ1-2; no definite D call. The V gene's germline CDR1 is LNHDA and CDR2 SQIVND (reference sequence). V gave up 3 bases and J gave up 0 bases, with 14 bases separating them. The length of the CDR3 is 16 residues. CDR3 loop: CASSIQWTDPNYGYTF. As DNA, the CDR3 is TGTGCCAGTAGTATCCAATGGACGGATCCTAACTATGGCTACACCTTC.

The chain uses TRBV12-3 or TRBV12-4 and TRBJ2-1, with D perhaps given as TRBD1 or TRBD2 (5 bases each). CDR3 length equals 15 residues. Trimming took off 3 bases at V and 2 bases at J, with 11 bases between the two ends. CDR3 DNA sequence: TGTGCCAGCAGTTTGGGTGGGGGACCCTACAATGAGCAGTTCTTC. Translating gives CASSLGGGPYNEQFF.

This clonotype has a handful of counts. The chain couples TRBV30 to TRBJ1-2; no firm D call. The CDR3 has 13 amino acids. From germline, CDR1 is GTSNPN and CDR2 SVGIG (reference sequence). The V and J ends lost 3 bases and 6 bases respectively, with 14 bases between them. The CDR3 loop is CAWSPHRRDGYTF. The CDR3 DNA is TGTGCCTGGAGCCCCCACCGGCGGGATGGCTACACCTTC.

Ten or more counts support this clonotype. The V gene is TRBV28, the J gene TRBJ1-6, with 7 bases aligning to TRBD1. The CDR3 length is 13 residues. Germline loops: CDR1 MDHEN, CDR2 SYDVKM. V gave up 10 bases and J gave up 6 bases; unmatched junction bases: 6. The CDR3 bases are TGTGCCACCCACCGGGACAGTAATTCACCCCTCCACTTT. Amino acids: CATHRDSNSPLHF.